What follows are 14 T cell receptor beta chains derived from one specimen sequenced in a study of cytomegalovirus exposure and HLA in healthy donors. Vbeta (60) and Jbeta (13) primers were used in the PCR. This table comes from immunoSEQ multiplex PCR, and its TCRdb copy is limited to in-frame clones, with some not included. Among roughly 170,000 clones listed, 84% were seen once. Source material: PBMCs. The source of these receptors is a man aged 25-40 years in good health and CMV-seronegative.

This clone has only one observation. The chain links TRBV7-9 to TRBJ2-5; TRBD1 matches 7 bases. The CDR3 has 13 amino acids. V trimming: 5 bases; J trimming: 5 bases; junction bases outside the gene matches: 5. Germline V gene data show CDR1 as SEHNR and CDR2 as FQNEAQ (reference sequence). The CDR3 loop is CASSTGVGETQYF. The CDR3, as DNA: TGTGCCAGCAGCACAGGGGTGGGGGAGACCCAGTACTTC.

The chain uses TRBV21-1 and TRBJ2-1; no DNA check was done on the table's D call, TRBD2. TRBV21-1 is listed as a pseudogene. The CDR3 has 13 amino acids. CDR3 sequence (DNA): TGTGCCAGCAGCGTGGGGACTAGGGGCGAGCAGTTCTTC. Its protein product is CASSVGTRGEQFF.

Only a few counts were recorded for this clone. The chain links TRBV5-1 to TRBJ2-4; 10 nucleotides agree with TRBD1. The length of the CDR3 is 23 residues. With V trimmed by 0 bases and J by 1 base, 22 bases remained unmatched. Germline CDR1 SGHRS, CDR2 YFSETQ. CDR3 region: CASSLGWLGTTGGAGSAKNIQYF. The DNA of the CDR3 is TGCGCCAGCAGCTTGGGATGGTTGGGCACGACAGGGGGCGCGGGGTCGGCCAAAAACATTCAGTACTTC.

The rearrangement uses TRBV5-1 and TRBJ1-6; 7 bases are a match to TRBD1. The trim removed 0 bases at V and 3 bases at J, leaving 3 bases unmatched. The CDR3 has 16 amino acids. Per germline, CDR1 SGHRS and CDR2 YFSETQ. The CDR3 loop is CASSLVAGGYNSPLHF. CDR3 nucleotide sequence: TGCGCCAGCAGCTTGGTGGCAGGGGGCTATAATTCACCCCTCCACTTT.

CDR3 amino acids: CARSVKGQLAPGNTIYF. The DNA for the CDR3 is TGTGCCAGAAGCGTGAAGGGACAGCTGGCACCCGGAAACACCATATATTTT. This chain joins TRBV5-3 and TRBJ1-3, with 7 bases lining up with TRBD1. TRBV5-3 belongs to the ORF category, with a function that is uncertain. The V gene end was trimmed by 4 bases and the J gene end by 4 bases; junction bases not matched to a gene: 14. CDR3 length: 17 amino acids.

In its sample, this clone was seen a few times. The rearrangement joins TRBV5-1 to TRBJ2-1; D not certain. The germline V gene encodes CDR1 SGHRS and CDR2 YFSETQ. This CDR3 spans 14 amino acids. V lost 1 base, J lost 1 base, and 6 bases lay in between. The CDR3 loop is CASSLFPSYNEQFF. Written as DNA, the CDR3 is TGCGCCAGCAGCTTGTTCCCTTCCTACAATGAGCAGTTCTTC.

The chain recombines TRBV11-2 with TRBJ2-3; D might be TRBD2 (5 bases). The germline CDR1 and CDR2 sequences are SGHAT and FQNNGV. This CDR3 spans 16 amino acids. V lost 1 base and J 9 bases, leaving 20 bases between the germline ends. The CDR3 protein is CASSLGPRAASETQYF. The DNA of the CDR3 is TGTGCCAGCAGCTTAGGGCCGCGGGCCGCGTCCGAGACGCAGTATTTT.

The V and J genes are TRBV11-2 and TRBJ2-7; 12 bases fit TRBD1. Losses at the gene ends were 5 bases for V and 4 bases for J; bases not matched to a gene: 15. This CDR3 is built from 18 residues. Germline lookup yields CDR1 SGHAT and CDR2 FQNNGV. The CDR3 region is CASSHAWGTGGDRYEQYF. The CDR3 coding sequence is TGTGCCAGCAGCCACGCTTGGGGGACAGGGGGCGACAGGTACGAGCAGTACTTC.

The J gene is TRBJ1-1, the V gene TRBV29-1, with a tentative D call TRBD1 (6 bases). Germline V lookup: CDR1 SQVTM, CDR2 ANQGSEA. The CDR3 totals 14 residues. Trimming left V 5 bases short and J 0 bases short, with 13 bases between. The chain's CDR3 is CSVQPEGVNTEAFF. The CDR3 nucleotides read TGCAGCGTTCAACCAGAGGGGGTGAACACTGAAGCTTTCTTT.

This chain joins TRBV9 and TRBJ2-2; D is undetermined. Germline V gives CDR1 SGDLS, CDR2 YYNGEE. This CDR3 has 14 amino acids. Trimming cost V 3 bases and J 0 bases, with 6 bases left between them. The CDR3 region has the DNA TGTGCCAGCAGCGCTTCCCCGAACACCGGGGAGCTGTTTTTT. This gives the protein CASSASPNTGELFF.

The CDR3 DNA reads as TGTGCCTGGAGTGTAGCAAAAATCGCCCTCCACTTT. Its protein product is CAWSVAKIALHF. The chain combines TRBV30 with TRBJ1-6; no reliable D call. CDR1 is GTSNPN and CDR2 is SVGIG in the germline V gene (reference sequence). V was shortened by 0 bases and J by 14 bases, with 11 bases between the two germline ends. The CDR3 has 12 residues. The whole variable domain, filled in from reference TRBV30 and TRBJ1-6, reads SQTIHQWPATLVQPVGSPLSLECTVEGTSNPNLYWYRQAAGRGLQLLFYSVGIGQISSEVPQNLSASRPQDRQFILSSKKLLLSDSGFYLCAWSVAKIALHFGNGTRLTVT.

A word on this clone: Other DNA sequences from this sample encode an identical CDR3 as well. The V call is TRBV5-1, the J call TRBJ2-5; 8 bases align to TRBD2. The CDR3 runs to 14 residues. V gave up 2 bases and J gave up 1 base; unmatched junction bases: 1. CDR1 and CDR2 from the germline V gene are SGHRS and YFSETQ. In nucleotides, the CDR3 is TGCGCCAGCAGCTTTCGGGGGGGCCAAGAGACCCAGTACTTC. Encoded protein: CASSFRGGQETQYF.

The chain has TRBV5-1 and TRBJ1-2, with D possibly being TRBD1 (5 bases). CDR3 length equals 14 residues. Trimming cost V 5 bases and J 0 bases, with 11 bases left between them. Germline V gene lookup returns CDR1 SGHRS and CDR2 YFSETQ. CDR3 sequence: CASRPDSANYGYTF. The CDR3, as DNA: TGCGCCAGCAGACCCGACAGTGCTAACTATGGCTACACCTTC.

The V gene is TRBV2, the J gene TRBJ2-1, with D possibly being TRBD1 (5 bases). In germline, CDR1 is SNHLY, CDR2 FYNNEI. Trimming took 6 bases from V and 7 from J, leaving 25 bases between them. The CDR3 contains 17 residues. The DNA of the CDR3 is TGTGCCAGCAGCGCCCTTTACAGGAATTTTTTAAGTAATGAGCAGTTCTTC. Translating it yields CASSALYRNFLSNEQFF. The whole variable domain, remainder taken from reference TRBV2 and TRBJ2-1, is EPEVTQTPSHQVTQMGQEVILRCVPISNHLYFYWYRQILGQKVEFLVSFYNNEISEKSEIFDDQFSVERPDGSNFTLKIRSTKLEDSAMYFCASSALYRNFLSNEQFFGPGTRLTVL.